This passage covers 26 T cell receptor beta chains from one sample sequenced in a study of blood T cell repertoires in COVID-19. Method: immunoSEQ multiplex PCR; TCRdb's copy keeps in-frame clones and lacks some. The table shows around 230,000 clones, with around 82% occurring only once. The material sequenced was peripheral blood. These receptors originate from a middle-aged woman with active or convalescent COVID-19.

The rearrangement uses TRBV6-7 and TRBJ2-1; the match to TRBD2 covers 12 bases. TRBV6-7 is known as an ORF, though its function is uncertain. After removal of 4 bases from V and 7 bases from J, the junction contained 17 bases not matched to a gene. The CDR3 runs 19 residues. In DNA form, the CDR3 reads TGTGCCAGCAGTTCCGGGGGGCCACTAGCGGGAGGTATTAGGAATGAGCAGTTCTTC. Translated: CASSSGGPLAGGIRNEQFF.

This clone was seen just once. This sequence joins TRBV19 and TRBJ1-5, with D perhaps matching TRBD1 (6 bases). V lost 2 bases and J 4 bases, leaving 15 bases between the germline ends. Germline V gives CDR1 LNHDA, CDR2 SQIVND (reference sequence). The CDR3 runs 16 residues. This CDR3 is CASSISQGGSNQPQHF. The DNA for the CDR3 is TGTGCCAGTAGTATATCCCAAGGGGGATCAAATCAGCCCCAGCATTTT.

V gene TRBV21-1 combines with J gene TRBJ1-4. TRBV21-1 is annotated as a pseudogene. This CDR3 region has 16 residues. CDR3: CASSKEGKQPLEKLFF. The CDR3 nucleotides read TGTGCCAGCAGCAAGGAGGGTAAGCAGCCCTTAGAAAAACTGTTTTTT.

A remark on this clone: Other DNA sequences of this sample code for an identical CDR3. The genes are TRBV27 and TRBJ1-1; D unresolved. Trimming left V 5 bases short and J 0 bases short, with 7 bases between. CDR1 and CDR2 from the germline V gene are MNHEY and SMNVEV (reference sequence). The CDR3 extends over 13 amino acids. In DNA, the CDR3 is TGTGCCAGCAGTCTCGCTATGAACACTGAAGCTTTCTTT. The encoded protein is CASSLAMNTEAFF.

The sample holds one count of this clone. The junction shows a germline mismatch at one end, possibly a read error. The rearrangement joins TRBV7-7 to TRBJ2-2; 10 nucleotides match TRBD1. Germline lookup yields CDR1 SSHAT and CDR2 FNYEAQ (reference sequence). The CDR3 sequence is 14 residues long. CDR3 sequence: CASSQTGGPGELFF. For the CDR3, the DNA is TGTGCTAGCAGCCAGACAGGGGGCCCCGGGGAGCTGTTTTTT.

The CDR3 nucleotides are TGTGCCATCACTAGCTCGACAGGGAACACTGAAGCTTTCTTT. Its protein product is CAITSSTGNTEAFF. The chain uses TRBV10-3 and TRBJ1-1; D perhaps matches TRBD1 (6 bases). Germline V gene data show CDR1 as ENHRY and CDR2 as SYGVKD. This CDR3 has 14 residues. Trimming stripped 7 bases from V and 1 base from J, with 13 bases between.

CDR3 amino acids: CASSQDPGLAGTFGQFF. The CDR3 region has the DNA TGTGCCAGCAGCCAAGATCCTGGACTAGCGGGGACCTTCGGGCAGTTCTTC. This chain joins TRBV3-1 (or the pseudogene TRBV3-2) and TRBJ2-1; TRBD2 matches at 12 bases. There are 17 residues in the CDR3. V gave up 0 bases and J gave up 12 bases; unmatched junction bases: 12. The germline V gene encodes CDR1 LGHDT and CDR2 YNNKEL (reference sequence).

The genes are TRBV6-2 or TRBV6-3 and TRBJ2-7, with TRBD1 identical over 9 bases. Germline V gives CDR1 MNHEY, CDR2 SVGEGT. Trimming cost V 5 bases and J 3 bases; bases outside gene matches: 11. CDR3 length: 16 residues. The CDR3 is CASSRRPGQGIYEQYF. CDR3 in DNA: TGTGCCAGCAGTCGACGGCCGGGACAGGGTATCTACGAGCAGTACTTC.

The V and J genes are TRBV12-5 and TRBJ2-7; a possible D gene is TRBD1 (6 bases). V dropped 5 bases and J dropped 3 bases, with 11 bases sitting between them. Germline lookup yields CDR1 LGHNT and CDR2 FRNRAP. This CDR3 has 13 amino acids. The DNA of the CDR3 is TGTGCTAGTGGTCTAGGACAGCTCTACGAGCAGTACTTC. Its translation is CASGLGQLYEQYF.

The J gene is TRBJ1-2, the V gene TRBV7-8; D might be TRBD1 (5 bases). V was clipped by 1 base and J by 1 base, with 13 bases between them. The CDR3 has 16 amino acids. Germline loops: CDR1 SGHVS, CDR2 FQNEAQ. CDR3 DNA sequence: TGTGCCAGCAGCTTAGGAAAGGGGATCGTTAACTATGGCTACACCTTC. Translating it yields CASSLGKGIVNYGYTF.

The J gene is TRBJ1-1, the V gene TRBV19; weak D call: TRBD1 (5 bases). Trimming cost V 4 bases and J 3 bases, with 18 bases left between them. The CDR3 extends over 16 amino acids. Germline CDR1 is LNHDA and CDR2 is SQIVND (reference sequence). Here the CDR3 reads CASSSWGAGLDTEAFF. The CDR3 coding sequence is TGTGCCAGTAGTAGTTGGGGCGCCGGTTTGGACACTGAAGCTTTCTTT.

The chain uses TRBV7-3 and TRBJ1-4; D unresolved. The CDR3 is 13 residues long. Germline CDR1 SGHTA, CDR2 FQGTGA. V lost 1 base to trimming and J lost 8 bases, with 8 bases between them. CDR3 loop: CASSLRVEEKLFF. For the CDR3, the DNA is TGTGCCAGCAGCTTAAGGGTGGAGGAAAAACTGTTTTTT.

The CDR3 DNA sequence: TGTGCCAGCAGTAAGGGGGGGCGGGAGACCCAGTACTTC. This gives the protein CASSKGGRETQYF. The chain joins TRBV12-3 or TRBV12-4 to TRBJ2-5; possible D gene TRBD2, 7 bases. This CDR3 spans 13 amino acids. The ends were cut back, 5 bases at V and 5 bases at J, with 12 bases in the middle.

This clone was picked up one time. This rearrangement joins TRBV19 to TRBJ1-1; D gene uncertain. With 6 bases removed from V and 4 bases from J, the gap between germline ends came to 24 bases. Germline V gives CDR1 LNHDA, CDR2 SQIVND (reference sequence). There are 17 residues in the CDR3. The CDR3 here is CASRPLRTVRGSTEAFF. CDR3 in DNA: TGTGCCAGTAGACCACTCCGGACGGTTCGGGGTTCCACTGAAGCTTTCTTT. Combining the CDR3 with reference TRBV19 and TRBJ1-1 gives the whole variable domain DGGITQSPKYLFRKEGQNVTLSCEQNLNHDAMYWYRQDPGQGLRLIYYSQIVNDFQKGDIAEGYSVSREKKESFPLTVTSAQKNPTAFYLCASRPLRTVRGSTEAFFGQGTRLTVV.

This rearrangement joins TRBV4-3 to TRBJ2-7; possible D gene TRBD1, 5 bases. V was shortened by 1 base and J by 2 bases, with 15 bases between the two germline ends. The germline V gene encodes CDR1 LGHNA and CDR2 YSLEER. This CDR3 is built from 16 residues. The CDR3 DNA follows: TGCGCCAGCAGCCAAGGGGTGGCCCAGGGAACCTACGAGCAGTACTTC. Its translation: CASSQGVAQGTYEQYF.

The chain combines TRBV6-5 with TRBJ1-1, with 10 nucleotides matching TRBD1. CDR3 size: 16 residues. V was clipped by 2 bases and J by 3 bases; unmatched bases: 6. CDR1 and CDR2 from the germline V gene are MNHEY and SVGAGI. The CDR3 region has the DNA TGTGCCAGCAGTTACGGACAGGGGGTTGGGGACACTGAAGCTTTCTTT. This translates into CASSYGQGVGDTEAFF.

In regard to this clone: One end of the junction varies from germline; a read error may be responsible. The gene calls are TRBV2 and TRBJ2-5; D might be TRBD2 (5 bases). The germline CDR1 and CDR2 sequences are SNHLY and FYNNEI. The CDR3 totals 9 residues. The DNA of the CDR3 is TGTGCCAGCAGCCGAGGGAGCGACTTC. This codes for CASSRGSDF.

The genes are TRBV5-1 and TRBJ2-2, with a possible D match to TRBD2 (6 bases). Trimming stripped 5 bases from V and 3 bases from J, with 14 bases between. The CDR3 loop spans 15 amino acids. Germline assignment: CDR1 SGHRS and CDR2 YFSETQ. The CDR3 loop is CASSRRDEYTGELFF. In nucleotides, the CDR3 is TGCGCCAGCAGTAGGAGGGATGAATACACCGGGGAGCTGTTTTTT.

This clone has ten or more counts. The genes are TRBV27 and TRBJ2-7; 7 positions agree with TRBD2. The trim removed 4 bases at V and 3 bases at J, leaving 9 bases unmatched. The CDR3 totals 15 residues. Germline V CDR1 and CDR2: MNHEY, SMNVEV (reference sequence). In nucleotides, the CDR3 is TGTGCCAGCAGTTATACTAGCGATGGGTTCTACGAGCAGTACTTC. This codes for CASSYTSDGFYEQYF.

This rearrangement joins TRBV27 to TRBJ1-4, with 7 bases identical to TRBD1. J gave up 12 bases and V 5 bases, and 6 bases lay outside the gene matches. From germline, CDR1 is MNHEY and CDR2 SMNVEV (reference sequence). This CDR3 spans 12 amino acids. The CDR3 bases are TGTGCCAGCAGTGTGGACAGGAGGGAACTGTTTTTT. As protein: CASSVDRRELFF. The full variable domain, completed using reference TRBV27 and TRBJ1-4, is EAQVTQNPRYLITVTGKKLTVTCSQNMNHEYMSWYRQDPGLGLRQIYYSMNVEVTDKGDVPEGYKVSRKEKRNFPLILESPSPNQTSLYFCASSVDRRELFFGSGTQLSVL.

The chain uses TRBV9 and TRBJ2-3, with 12 bases matching TRBD2. Germline CDR1 reads SGDLS; CDR2 reads YYNGEE. The V segment lost 3 bases and the J segment 4 bases; nucleotides outside the gene matches: 9. There are 17 residues in the CDR3. CDR3 protein: CASSGPSGGATSDTQYF. The CDR3 DNA reads as TGTGCCAGCAGCGGACCTAGCGGGGGGGCCACCTCAGATACGCAGTATTTT.

This chain links TRBV9 with TRBJ2-1; 9 bases map to TRBD1. The ends lost 6 bases at V and 6 bases at J; junction bases unmatched: 7. The CDR3 contains 14 residues. Germline V CDR1 and CDR2: SGDLS, YYNGEE. CDR3 protein: CASNSDRGRNEQFF. The CDR3 DNA reads as TGTGCCAGCAATTCGGACAGGGGTCGCAATGAGCAGTTCTTC. The full variable domain, rest sourced from reference TRBV9 and TRBJ2-1, is DSGVTQTPKHLITATGQRVTLRCSPRSGDLSVYWYQQSLDQGLQFLIQYYNGEERAKGNILERFSAQQFPDLHSELNLSSLELGDSALYFCASNSDRGRNEQFFGPGTRLTVL.

V usage is TRBV4-3 and J usage is TRBJ1-2; 7 nucleotides align to TRBD1. The CDR3 totals 16 residues. CDR1 LGHNA and CDR2 YSLEER come from the germline V gene. V lost 0 bases, J lost 8 bases, and 12 bases stayed unmatched. CDR3 nucleotides: TGCGCCAGCAGCCAAGATCACCGGCAGGGGGAGAGAGGCTACACCTTC. It yields the protein CASSQDHRQGERGYTF.

The J gene is TRBJ1-6, the V gene TRBV7-6, with 7 bases fitting TRBD1. The V gene end was trimmed by 2 bases and the J gene end by 0 bases; junction bases not matched to a gene: 4. The V gene's germline CDR1 is SGHVS and CDR2 FNYEAQ. The CDR3 is 17 residues long. The CDR3 DNA follows: TGTGCCAGCAGCTTATCGACAGGGAGCTCCTATAATTCACCCCTCCACTTT. This encodes CASSLSTGSSYNSPLHF.

This chain uses TRBV4-3 with TRBJ1-2, with unresolved D. V dropped 1 base and J dropped 0 bases, with 6 bases sitting between them. The germline CDR1 and CDR2 sequences are LGHNA and YSLEER. This CDR3 is 14 amino acids long. In nucleotides, the CDR3 is TGCGCCAGCAGCCAAGGGAGAGCTAACTATGGCTACACCTTC. This translates into CASSQGRANYGYTF.

The chain joins TRBV19 to TRBJ2-1; TRBD1 matches at 11 bases. Per germline, CDR1 LNHDA and CDR2 SQIVND (reference sequence). The CDR3 sequence is 17 residues long. Losses at the gene ends were 1 base for V and 5 bases for J; bases not matched to a gene: 7. The chain's CDR3 is CASSIVPGQGGNNEQFF. The CDR3 DNA sequence: TGTGCCAGTAGTATAGTTCCGGGACAGGGGGGTAACAATGAGCAGTTCTTC.